A single sample is the source of the 5 T cell receptor beta chains below, sequenced in a study of T cell changes during pregnancy in multiple sclerosis. TCRdb's copy holds only in-frame clones and misses some; the assay was immunoSEQ multiplex PCR. The table has approximately 70,000 clones, more than 85% seen once. This material consisted of peripheral blood, taken in the first trimester of pregnancy. These TCRs come from a female donor in good health, enrolled as a control in a pregnancy study.

The genes are TRBV5-1 and TRBJ2-5, with 8 nucleotides matching TRBD1. The CDR3 extends over 15 amino acids. Trimming at V came to 2 bases and at J to 4 bases, leaving 7 bases not matched to a gene. Per germline, CDR1 SGHRS and CDR2 YFSETQ. This CDR3 reads CASSLDRGWGETQYF. In nucleotides, the CDR3 is TGCGCCAGCAGCTTAGACAGGGGATGGGGAGAGACCCAGTACTTC.

V gene TRBV4-1 combines with J gene TRBJ2-4; 14 positions match TRBD2. V lost 4 bases, J lost 0 bases, and 5 bases stayed unmatched. CDR1 and CDR2 from the germline V gene are MGHRA and YSYEKL. The CDR3 runs to 18 residues. The CDR3 DNA is TGCGCCAGCAGCCTCGGGACTAGCGGGAGTTCAGCCAAAAACATTCAGTACTTC. The encoded protein is CASSLGTSGSSAKNIQYF.

This rearrangement joins TRBV5-6 to TRBJ2-6; the D is unclear. This CDR3 has 11 amino acids. The ends were cut back, 4 bases at V and 13 bases at J, with 9 bases in the middle. Germline CDR1 reads SGHDT; CDR2 reads YYEEEE. CDR3 amino acids: CASSNRGVLTF. CDR3 nucleotide sequence: TGTGCCAGCAGCAACCGCGGAGTCCTGACTTTC.

The gene calls are TRBV18 and TRBJ2-7; weak D call: TRBD2 (5 bases). The CDR3 sequence is 15 residues long. From germline, CDR1 is KGHSH and CDR2 LQKENI. V lost 1 base, J lost 2 bases, and 12 bases lay in between. The CDR3 nucleotides are TGTGCCAGCTCACCACGCGCGGGTCCGACCTACGAGCAGTACTTC. This sequence encodes CASSPRAGPTYEQYF.

V usage is TRBV18 and J usage is TRBJ2-3; 7 bases are shared with TRBD1. Germline assignment: CDR1 KGHSH and CDR2 LQKENI. The CDR3 covers 14 residues. With V trimmed by 3 bases and J by 3 bases, 3 bases remained unmatched. In nucleotides, the CDR3 is TGTGCCAGCTCACCTGACAGGGAAACAGATACGCAGTATTTT. This codes for CASSPDRETDTQYF.